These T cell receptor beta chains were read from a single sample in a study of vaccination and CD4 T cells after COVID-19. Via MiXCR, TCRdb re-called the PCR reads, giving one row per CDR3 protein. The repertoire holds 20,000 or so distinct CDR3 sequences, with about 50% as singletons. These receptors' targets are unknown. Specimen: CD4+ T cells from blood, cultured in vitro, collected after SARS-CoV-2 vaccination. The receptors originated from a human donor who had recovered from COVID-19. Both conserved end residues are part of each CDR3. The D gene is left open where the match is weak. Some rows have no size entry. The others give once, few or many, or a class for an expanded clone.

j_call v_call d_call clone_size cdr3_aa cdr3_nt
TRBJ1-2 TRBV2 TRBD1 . CASSEARGQDSNYGYTF TGTGCCAGCAGTGAAGCAAGGGGACAGGATTCTAACTATGGCTACACCTTC
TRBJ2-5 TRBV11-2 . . CASSLMTSQETQYF TGTGCCAGCAGCTTAATGACTAGCCAAGAGACCCAGTACTTC
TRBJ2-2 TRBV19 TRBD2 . CATTRETSGRSGELFF TGTGCCACGACCCGGGAGACTAGCGGGAGGTCCGGGGAGCTGTTTTTT
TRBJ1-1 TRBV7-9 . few CASSPKYRVNTEAFF TGTGCCAGCAGCCCTAAATACAGGGTGAACACTGAAGCTTTCTTT
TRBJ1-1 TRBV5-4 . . CASSSGQPNTEAFF TGTGCCAGCAGCTCAGGACAGCCTAACACTGAAGCTTTCTTT
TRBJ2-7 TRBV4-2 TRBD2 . CASSQGSSGSRGEQYF TGTGCCAGCAGCCAAGGGTCTAGCGGGAGTCGGGGCGAGCAGTACTTC
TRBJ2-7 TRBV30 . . CAWSVRSWLNYEQYF TGTGCCTGGAGTGTCCGTAGCTGGCTGAACTACGAGCAGTACTTC
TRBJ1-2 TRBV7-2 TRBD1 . CASSRTQGYYGYTF TGTGCCAGCAGCCGTACACAGGGGTACTATGGCTACACCTTC
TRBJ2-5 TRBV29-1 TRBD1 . CSVVGQIETQYF TGCAGCGTTGTGGGACAGATAGAGACCCAGTACTTC
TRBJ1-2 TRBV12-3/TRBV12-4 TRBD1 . CASSFGDRAYGYTF TGTGCCAGCAGTTTCGGTGACAGGGCCTATGGCTACACCTTC
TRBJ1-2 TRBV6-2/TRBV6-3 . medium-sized CASSYSSVLYGYTF TGTGCCAGCAGTTACTCATCGGTGTTATATGGCTACACCTTC
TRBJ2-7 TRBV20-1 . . CSAYGSSYEQYF TGCAGTGCTTACGGGAGCTCCTACGAGCAGTACTTC
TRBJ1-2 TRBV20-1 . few CSVKQVSF TGCAGTGTTAAACAGGTTTCCTTC
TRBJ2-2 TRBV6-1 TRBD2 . CASSELGLAVPGELFF TGTGCCAGCAGTGAACTGGGACTAGCGGTCCCCGGGGAGCTGTTTTTT
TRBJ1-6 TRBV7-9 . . CASSFMADNSPLHF TGTGCCAGCAGCTTTATGGCGGATAATTCACCCCTCCACTTT
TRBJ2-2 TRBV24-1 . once CATRGFTGELFF TGTGCCACCAGAGGGTTCACCGGGGAGCTGTTTTTT
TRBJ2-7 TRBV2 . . CASRATGTEQYF TGTGCCAGCAGGGCAACAGGGACCGAGCAGTACTTC